A single sample gave rise to the 21 T cell receptor beta chains below, sequenced in a study of technical replicates of blood from several donors (dated by TCRdb to the late 2010s). The method was the immunoSEQ multiplex PCR assay. TCRdb took over this immuneACCESS table, retaining in-frame rearrangements with V and J assigned. Such tables are incomplete; in checked studies, under half of the missing clones stem from an unresolved V gene, and the remainder is unexplained. The sample includes about 83,000 clones, with over 85% observed a single time. More than 0.2% of the sample goes to the ten largest clones. The sample comprised T cells isolated from PBMCs. The receptors stem from a human donor in good health.

This chain uses TRBV5-1 with TRBJ2-5; a weak D match, TRBD1 (5 bases). The ends were cut back, 2 bases at V and 5 bases at J, with 13 bases in the middle. CDR1 and CDR2 (germline): SGHRS, YFSETQ. This CDR3 has 14 residues. The CDR3: CASSFQTAPETQYF. DNA of the CDR3: TGCGCCAGCAGCTTTCAGACAGCCCCGGAGACCCAGTACTTC. Using reference TRBV5-1 and TRBJ2-5 for the parts outside the CDR3, the full variable domain is KAGVTQTPRYLIKTRGQQVTLSCSPISGHRSVSWYQQTPGQGLQFLFEYFSETQRNKGNFPGRFSGRQFSNSRSEMNVSTLELGDSALYLCASSFQTAPETQYFGPGTRLLVL.

This chain connects TRBV30 to TRBJ2-7; TRBD2 matches 11 bases. The CDR3 is made up of 15 amino acids. V was pared by 2 bases and J by 0 bases, with 3 bases of the junction left unmatched. Germline V lookup: CDR1 GTSNPN, CDR2 SVGIG (reference sequence). The CDR3 DNA follows: TGTGCCTGGAGTCAAGGGACTAGCGGCTCCTACGAGCAGTACTTC. As protein: CAWSQGTSGSYEQYF.

On this clone itself: The sample contains more than one DNA sequence encoding this CDR3. The CDR3 loop is CASSLDRSNQPQHF. The CDR3 DNA follows: TGTGCCAGCAGCCTAGACAGGTCTAATCAGCCCCAGCATTTT. The genes are TRBV6-5 and TRBJ1-5; D might be TRBD1 (6 bases). Germline V gene lookup returns CDR1 MNHEY and CDR2 SVGAGI. V was pared by 6 bases and J by 4 bases, with 13 bases between. The CDR3 is 14 residues long.

The chain is built from TRBV19 and TRBJ1-5; 7 bases agree with TRBD1. Trimming cost V 6 bases and J 1 base; bases outside gene matches: 9. This CDR3 is built from 16 residues. Germline V gene sequence: CDR1 LNHDA, CDR2 SQIVND (reference sequence). For the CDR3, the DNA is TGTGCCAGTAGCACCTTAGACAGGGCCAGCAATCAGCCCCAGCATTTT. Protein product: CASSTLDRASNQPQHF.

J is TRBJ1-6 and V is TRBV2, with 7 positions matching TRBD1. The J segment lost 8 bases and the V segment lost 3 bases, leaving 4 bases of the junction unmatched. Germline V gene data show CDR1 as SNHLY and CDR2 as FYNNEI. The CDR3 spans 14 residues. Written as DNA, the CDR3 is TGTGCCAGCAGTGATGGGACAGCCTATTCACCCCTCCACTTT. Its protein is CASSDGTAYSPLHF.

The rearrangement links TRBV6-6 to TRBJ2-2; 7 bases align to TRBD1. Germline loops: CDR1 MNHNY, CDR2 SVGAGI (reference sequence). Trimming at V came to 7 bases and at J to 3 bases, leaving 8 bases not matched to a gene. The CDR3 spans 15 residues. The CDR3 sequence: CASNRGLGDTGELFF. The DNA for the CDR3 is TGTGCCAGCAATAGGGGGCTCGGGGACACCGGGGAGCTGTTTTTT.

The rearrangement links TRBV29-1 to TRBJ2-1; D is possibly TRBD2 (5 bases). CDR3 length: 15 residues. With 0 bases removed from V and 0 bases from J, the gap between germline ends came to 9 bases. Germline values: CDR1 SQVTM, CDR2 ANQGSEA. Written as DNA, the CDR3 is TGCAGCGTTGAAGATCTAGCAGGCTCCTACAATGAGCAGTTCTTC. Translated: CSVEDLAGSYNEQFF.

This clone was recorded only once. The chain uses TRBV23-1 and TRBJ2-1; 11 bases are a match to TRBD1. TRBV23-1 is classed as an ORF, of uncertain function. This CDR3 has 22 amino acids. V lost 9 bases and J lost 0; bases outside the gene matches: 25. For the CDR3, the DNA is TGCGCCAGGACATATAAGAATCGGACAGGGGGCTTTAAGAACAGCTCCTACAATGAGCAGTTCTTC. Translating gives CARTYKNRTGGFKNSSYNEQFF.

This chain joins TRBV15 and TRBJ2-3; 9 bases fit TRBD2. With V trimmed by 0 bases and J by 2 bases, 6 bases remained unmatched. The germline CDR1 and CDR2 sequences are LNHNV and YYDKDF (reference sequence). The CDR3 spans 17 residues. The CDR3 DNA follows: TGTGCCACCAGCAGAGACAAGCTAGCGGGGACCACAGATACGCAGTATTTT. It codes for CATSRDKLAGTTDTQYF.

This rearrangement joins TRBV19 to TRBJ1-2; 8 nucleotides agree with TRBD1. The CDR3 has 19 residues. V shed 1 base, J shed 4 bases, and the junction held 17 bases outside the gene matches. The germline CDR1 and CDR2 sequences are LNHDA and SQIVND (reference sequence). CDR3 sequence: CASSIGGVSDRDPRYGYTF. CDR3 nucleotides: TGTGCCAGTAGTATAGGAGGCGTTTCGGACAGGGACCCTCGCTATGGCTACACCTTC.

The chain recombines TRBV7-6 with TRBJ2-3, with TRBD2 as a possible D gene (5 bases). Germline assignment: CDR1 SGHVS and CDR2 FNYEAQ. V was pared by 5 bases and J by 3 bases, with 12 bases between. This CDR3 contains 14 residues. The CDR3 DNA follows: TGTGCCAGCAGCCCGATCGGAGGAACAGATACGCAGTATTTT. Its translation is CASSPIGGTDTQYF.

This chain joins TRBV2 and TRBJ2-2, with TRBD2 matching over 8 bases. This CDR3 contains 18 residues. V lost 6 bases, J lost 0 bases, and 12 bases stayed unmatched. CDR1 and CDR2 from the germline V gene are SNHLY and FYNNEI. The CDR3 loop reads CASRLQPGGATNTGELFF. The CDR3 nucleotides are TGTGCCAGCAGACTACAGCCCGGGGGGGCGACGAACACCGGGGAGCTGTTTTTT.

The V gene is TRBV2, the J gene TRBJ2-7, with TRBD1 matching over 7 bases. The CDR3 has 13 residues. The junction had 7 bases not matched to a gene; V was cut back by 7 bases and J by 4 bases. From germline, CDR1 is SNHLY and CDR2 FYNNEI. The CDR3 is CASTGTANYEQYF. As DNA, the CDR3 is TGTGCCAGCACTGGGACAGCTAATTACGAGCAGTACTTC. The whole variable domain, remainder taken from reference TRBV2 and TRBJ2-7, is EPEVTQTPSHQVTQMGQEVILRCVPISNHLYFYWYRQILGQKVEFLVSFYNNEISEKSEIFDDQFSVERPDGSNFTLKIRSTKLEDSAMYFCASTGTANYEQYFGPGTRLTVT.

The chain is built from TRBV4-2 and TRBJ2-7, with 7 bases identical to TRBD2. CDR1 and CDR2 from the germline V gene are LGHNA and YNFKEQ. The CDR3 has 15 residues. With 0 bases clipped from V and 7 bases from J, the junction kept 9 bases outside the gene matches. CDR3 protein: CASSQERGRAEEQYF. The CDR3, as DNA: TGTGCCAGCAGCCAAGAACGAGGGAGGGCTGAAGAGCAGTACTTC.

This chain links TRBV6-5 with TRBJ2-4; TRBD2 matches 7 bases. Germline loops: CDR1 MNHEY, CDR2 SVGAGI. Trimming removed 6 bases from V and 6 bases from J; junction bases left unmatched: 5. The CDR3 runs 13 residues. The CDR3 region has the DNA TGTGCCAGCAGACGACCGGGAGGAAACATTCAGTACTTC. Translated: CASRRPGGNIQYF.

This chain links TRBV4-1 with TRBJ1-2; D possibly corresponds to TRBD1 (5 bases). CDR3 size: 14 residues. Germline CDR1 and CDR2: MGHRA and YSYEKL. Trimming took off 1 base at V and 8 bases at J, with 14 bases between the two ends. The CDR3 sequence: CASSQGGVGPGYTF. In DNA form, the CDR3 reads TGCGCCAGCAGCCAAGGGGGCGTAGGACCAGGCTACACCTTC.

The rearrangement links TRBV4-1 to TRBJ1-2; no clear D. Germline V CDR1 and CDR2: MGHRA, YSYEKL. The ends were cut back, 3 bases at V and 3 bases at J, with 14 bases in the middle. The CDR3 has 15 residues. The CDR3 loop reads CASSQPSPEDYGYTF. The CDR3 DNA reads TGCGCCAGCAGCCAGCCCAGTCCAGAGGACTATGGCTACACCTTC.

The chain combines TRBV11-2 with TRBJ2-7; 8 bases agree with TRBD1. V gave up 5 bases and J gave up 3 bases; unmatched junction bases: 6. The CDR3 extends over 14 amino acids. CDR1 and CDR2 (germline): SGHAT, FQNNGV. The CDR3 here is CASSTRTGGYEQYF. The CDR3, as DNA: TGTGCCAGCAGCACCCGAACAGGGGGCTACGAGCAGTACTTC. Full variable domain (rest looked up from reference TRBV11-2 and TRBJ2-7): EAGVAQSPRYKIIEKRQSVAFWCNPISGHATLYWYQQILGQGPKLLIQFQNNGVVDDSQLPKDRFSAERLKGVDSTLKIQPAKLEDSAVYLCASSTRTGGYEQYFGPGTRLTVT.

The chain joins TRBV19 to TRBJ2-7; TRBD1 agrees at 8 bases. V shed 4 bases, J shed 11 bases, and the junction held 13 bases outside the gene matches. The CDR3 loop spans 14 amino acids. Germline V gene data show CDR1 as LNHDA and CDR2 as SQIVND (reference sequence). Here the CDR3 reads CASSTLSRDRIKYF. As DNA, the CDR3 is TGTGCCAGTAGTACCTTATCCCGGGACAGGATAAAGTACTTC.

The chain employs TRBV4-2 and TRBJ1-5; 8 bases align to TRBD1. Trimming removed 0 bases from V and 1 base from J; junction bases left unmatched: 8. CDR1 is LGHNA and CDR2 is YNFKEQ in the germline V gene. The CDR3 contains 18 residues. CDR3 in DNA: TGTGCCAGCAGCCAAGATGGTCCCAGGGGGCCGAGCAATCAGCCCCAGCATTTT. It specifies CASSQDGPRGPSNQPQHF.

The chain uses TRBV15 and TRBJ1-1; D gene unclear. The CDR3 loop spans 17 amino acids. The V gene lost 7 bases and the J gene lost 1 base, with 22 bases spanning the gap. CDR1 and CDR2 (germline): LNHNV, YYDKDF (reference sequence). The CDR3 protein is CATNDREAISANTEAFF. In DNA form, the CDR3 reads TGTGCCACCAATGACCGTGAGGCAATCTCTGCGAACACTGAAGCTTTCTTT.